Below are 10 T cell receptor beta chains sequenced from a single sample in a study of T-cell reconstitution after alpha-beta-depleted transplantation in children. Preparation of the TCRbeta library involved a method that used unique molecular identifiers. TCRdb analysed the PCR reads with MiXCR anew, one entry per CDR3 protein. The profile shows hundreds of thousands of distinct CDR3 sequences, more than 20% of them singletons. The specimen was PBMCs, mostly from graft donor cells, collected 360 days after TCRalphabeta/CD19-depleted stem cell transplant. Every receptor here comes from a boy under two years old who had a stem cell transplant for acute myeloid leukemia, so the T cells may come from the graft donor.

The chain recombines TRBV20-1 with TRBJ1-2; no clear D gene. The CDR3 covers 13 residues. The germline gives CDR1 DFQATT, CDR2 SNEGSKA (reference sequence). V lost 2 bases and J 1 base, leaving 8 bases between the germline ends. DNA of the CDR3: TGCAGTGCTAGAAAAGAAGTTAACTATGGCTACACCTTC. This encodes CSARKEVNYGYTF.

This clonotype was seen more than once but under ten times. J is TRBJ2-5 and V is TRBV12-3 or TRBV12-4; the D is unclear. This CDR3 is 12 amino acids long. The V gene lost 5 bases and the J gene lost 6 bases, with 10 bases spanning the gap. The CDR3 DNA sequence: TGTGCCAGCAGTCCGCCACTGAAGACCCAGTACTTC. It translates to CASSPPLKTQYF.

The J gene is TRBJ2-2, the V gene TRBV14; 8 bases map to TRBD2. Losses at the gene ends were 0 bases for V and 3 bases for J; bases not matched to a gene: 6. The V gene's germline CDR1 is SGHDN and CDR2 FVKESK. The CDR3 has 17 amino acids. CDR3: CASSQESSGIYTGELFF. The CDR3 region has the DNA TGTGCCAGCAGCCAAGAAAGTAGCGGGATCTACACCGGGGAGCTGTTTTTT. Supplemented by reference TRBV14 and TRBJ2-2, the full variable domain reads EAGVTQFPSHSVIEKGQTVTLRCDPISGHDNLYWYRRVMGKEIKFLLHFVKESKQDESGMPNNRFLAERTGGTYSTLKVQPAELEDSGVYFCASSQESSGIYTGELFFGEGSRLTVL.

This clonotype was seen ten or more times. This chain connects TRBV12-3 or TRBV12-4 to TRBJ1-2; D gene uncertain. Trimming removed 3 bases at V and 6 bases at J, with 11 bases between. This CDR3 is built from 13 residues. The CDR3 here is CASSLERLDGYTF. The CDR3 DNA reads TGTGCCAGCAGTTTGGAGAGACTTGATGGCTACACCTTC.

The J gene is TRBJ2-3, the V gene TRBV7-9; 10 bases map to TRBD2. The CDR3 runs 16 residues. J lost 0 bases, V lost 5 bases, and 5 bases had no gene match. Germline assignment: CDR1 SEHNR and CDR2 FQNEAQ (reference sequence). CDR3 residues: CASSPWTSGSTDTQYF. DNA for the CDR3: TGTGCCAGCAGCCCCTGGACTAGCGGTAGCACAGATACGCAGTATTTT.

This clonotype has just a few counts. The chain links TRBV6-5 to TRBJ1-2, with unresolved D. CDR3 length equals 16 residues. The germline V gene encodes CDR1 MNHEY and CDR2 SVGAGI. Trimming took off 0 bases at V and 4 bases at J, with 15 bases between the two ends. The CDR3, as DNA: TGTGCCAGCAGTTACTCCTCGTCGAGCGCTAGCTATGGCTACACCTTC. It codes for CASSYSSSSASYGYTF.

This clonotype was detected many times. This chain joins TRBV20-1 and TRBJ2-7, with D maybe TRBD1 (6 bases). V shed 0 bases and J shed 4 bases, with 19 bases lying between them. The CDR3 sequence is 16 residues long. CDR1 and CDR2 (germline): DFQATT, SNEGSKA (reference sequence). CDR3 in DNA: TGCAGTGCTAGAGATGGTTCCCAGGGGTATCGATACGAGCAGTACTTC. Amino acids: CSARDGSQGYRYEQYF.

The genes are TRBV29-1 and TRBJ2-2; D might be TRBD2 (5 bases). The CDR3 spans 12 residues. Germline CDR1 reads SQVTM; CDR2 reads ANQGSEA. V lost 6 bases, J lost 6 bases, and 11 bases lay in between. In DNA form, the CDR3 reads TGCAGCGTGGGGAGTGGGCCCGGGGAGCTGTTTTTT. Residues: CSVGSGPGELFF.

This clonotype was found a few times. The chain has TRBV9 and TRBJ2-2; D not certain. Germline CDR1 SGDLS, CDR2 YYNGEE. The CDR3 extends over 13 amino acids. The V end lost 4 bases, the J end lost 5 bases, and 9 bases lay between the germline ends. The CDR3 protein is CASSSVVTGELFF. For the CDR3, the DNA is TGTGCCAGCAGCTCCGTAGTAACCGGGGAGCTGTTTTTT.

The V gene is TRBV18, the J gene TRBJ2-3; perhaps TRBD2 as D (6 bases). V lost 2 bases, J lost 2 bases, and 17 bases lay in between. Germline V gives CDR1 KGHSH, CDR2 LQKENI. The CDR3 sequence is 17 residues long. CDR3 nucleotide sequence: TGTGCCAGCTCACCAGAGGACTACGGCCCCTCCACAGATACGCAGTATTTT. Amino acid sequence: CASSPEDYGPSTDTQYF. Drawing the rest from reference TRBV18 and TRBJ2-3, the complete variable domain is NAGVMQNPRHLVRRRGQEARLRCSPMKGHSHVYWYRQLPEEGLKFMVYLQKENIIDESGMPKERFSAEFPKEGPSILRIQQVVRGDSAAYFCASSPEDYGPSTDTQYFGPGTRLTVL.